The rows below give T cell receptor beta chains drawn from one sample of a study of T-cell memory formation after mild COVID-19. MiXCR was run by TCRdb on the 5' RACE reads, yielding one entry per CDR3 protein. The table records about half a million distinct CDR3 sequences, approximately 18% of them present only once. Sequencing was done on a sample of PBMCs or a T cell subset sorted from them (not recorded which). These receptors all stem from an adult woman who had mild COVID-19 (a few samples of this study predate the infection). Cell type and time point are not known. Each CDR3 is given with its conserved first and last residue. D genes are given only for firm matches. Not every row has a clone size; where given, it reads once, few, many or a size class.

TRBD2	TRBV9	few	TRBJ2-1	CASSLTPGTSGDNEQFF	TGTGCCAGCAGCCTCACCCCCGGGACTAGCGGGGACAATGAGCAGTTCTTC
.	TRBV7-3	.	TRBJ2-7	CASSLNSLGEQYF	TGTGCCAGCAGCTTAAATTCTCTCGGCGAGCAGTACTTC
TRBD1	TRBV7-9	.	TRBJ1-4	CASSLDRVSEKLFF	TGTGCCAGCAGCCTGGACAGGGTGTCTGAAAAACTGTTTTTT
.	TRBV5-1	few	TRBJ2-2	CASSLTGQRELFF	TGCGCCAGCAGCTTGACGGGACAACGGGAGCTGTTTTTT
.	TRBV6-5	.	TRBJ1-6	CASSYRELNSPLHF	TGTGCCAGCAGTTACAGGGAGCTTAATTCACCCCTCCACTTT
TRBD1	TRBV7-9	.	TRBJ2-6	CASPASGQGTGANVLTF	TGTGCCAGCCCGGCCTCGGGACAGGGGACCGGGGCCAACGTCCTGACTTTC
.	TRBV20-1	.	TRBJ2-6	CSASGRGDSGANVLTF	TGCAGTGCCAGCGGCAGGGGAGACTCTGGGGCCAACGTCCTGACTTTC
TRBD2	TRBV7-2	.	TRBJ2-2	CASSHGLGTGELFF	TGTGCCAGCAGCCACGGACTAGGAACCGGGGAGCTGTTTTTT
TRBD1	TRBV15	.	TRBJ2-5	CATSSKQGTTGRETQYF	TGTGCCACCAGCAGTAAACAGGGGACGACTGGTAGAGAGACCCAGTACTTC
.	TRBV6-5	.	TRBJ1-1	CASSNGGEAFF	TGTGCCAGCAGCAACGGGGGTGAAGCTTTCTTT
TRBD1	TRBV25-1	.	TRBJ2-7	CASSGPRTGVYEQYF	TGTGCCAGCAGTGGACCGAGGACAGGGGTATACGAGCAGTACTTC
.	TRBV19	few	TRBJ1-1	CASSIVEGTNTEAFF	TGTGCCAGTAGTATAGTAGAGGGGACGAACACTGAAGCTTTCTTT
TRBD2	TRBV10-3	few	TRBJ2-3	CATRSPSGSTDTQYF	TGTGCCACCCGGTCCCCTAGCGGATCCACAGATACGCAGTATTTT
.	TRBV4-1	.	TRBJ1-2	CASSQVTARYGYTF	TGCGCCAGCAGCCAAGTGACGGCACGATATGGCTACACCTTC
.	TRBV7-2	.	TRBJ2-7	CASSPEATAYEQYF	TGTGCCAGCAGCCCCGAGGCGACCGCCTACGAGCAGTACTTC
.	TRBV12-5	.	TRBJ2-2	CASGFAYTGELFF	TGTGCTAGTGGTTTTGCGTACACCGGGGAGCTGTTTTTT
.	TRBV9	.	TRBJ2-5	CASSATGDPARETQYF	TGTGCCAGCAGCGCCACGGGGGACCCAGCGCGAGAGACCCAGTACTTC
.	TRBV20-1	few	TRBJ2-7	CSAVQNYEQYF	TGCAGTGCCGTACAGAACTACGAGCAGTACTTC
TRBD1	TRBV7-6	.	TRBJ1-1	CASSLFGQGARGEAFF	TGTGCCAGCAGCTTATTTGGACAGGGGGCTCGCGGTGAAGCTTTCTTT
TRBD1	TRBV12-3/TRBV12-4	.	TRBJ2-7	CASSRGTGKTYEQYF	TGTGCCAGCAGCCGGGGGACAGGGAAAACCTACGAGCAGTACTTC
TRBD2	TRBV24-1	.	TRBJ2-1	CATSESGLAGYNEQFF	TGTGCCACCAGTGAATCGGGACTAGCCGGTTACAATGAGCAGTTCTTC
TRBD1	TRBV6-2/TRBV6-3	few	TRBJ2-7	CASRRPGTGTYEQYF	TGTGCCAGCAGACGCCCCGGGACAGGAACCTACGAGCAGTACTTC
.	TRBV6-5	.	TRBJ2-5	CASSQTLLETQYF	TGTGCCAGCAGTCAGACCCTGCTAGAGACCCAGTACTTC
.	TRBV12-3/TRBV12-4	.	TRBJ2-1	CASSMLRDNEQFF	TGTGCCAGCAGCATGCTTAGAGACAATGAGCAGTTCTTC
TRBD1	TRBV23-1	.	TRBJ1-5	CASSHYGQGQPQHF	TGCGCCAGCAGTCACTACGGACAGGGCCAGCCCCAGCATTTT
.	TRBV2	few	TRBJ1-4	CASKEGQTNEKLFF	TGTGCCAGCAAGGAAGGACAGACGAATGAAAAACTGTTTTTT
TRBD1	TRBV11-3	.	TRBJ2-7	CASSLDHGTGSYEQYF	TGTGCCAGCAGCTTAGATCATGGGACAGGGTCCTACGAGCAGTACTTC
TRBD2	TRBV3-1	.	TRBJ2-3	CASSQNSGSTDTQYF	TGTGCCAGCAGCCAAAATAGCGGGAGCACAGATACGCAGTATTTT